This T cell receptor beta chain appears in the sequencing data of a study of cytomegalovirus exposure and HLA in healthy donors. The donors gave bone marrow, and they were healthy. Only a few counts were recorded for this clone. V gave up 2 bases and J gave up 2 bases; unmatched junction bases: 8. CDR3 length equals 16 residues. Germline-derived CDR1 and CDR2 are GTSNPN and SVGIG (reference sequence). 60 Vbeta and 13 Jbeta primers were used in PCR. TCRdb keeps only in-frame clones here, not all; method: immunoSEQ multiplex PCR. The data contain 35,000 to 45,000 clones, 53% of them singletons. The source is a woman aged 40 to 50 in good health and CMV-seropositive. This chain uses TRBV30 with TRBJ2-1, with 8 nucleotides matching TRBD2. The sample taken for sequencing was PBMCs. The DNA for the CDR3 is TGTGCCTGGAGTAAACTGAGGACTAGCCCCTACAATGAGCAGTTCTTC. Translation: CAWSKLRTSPYNEQFF.